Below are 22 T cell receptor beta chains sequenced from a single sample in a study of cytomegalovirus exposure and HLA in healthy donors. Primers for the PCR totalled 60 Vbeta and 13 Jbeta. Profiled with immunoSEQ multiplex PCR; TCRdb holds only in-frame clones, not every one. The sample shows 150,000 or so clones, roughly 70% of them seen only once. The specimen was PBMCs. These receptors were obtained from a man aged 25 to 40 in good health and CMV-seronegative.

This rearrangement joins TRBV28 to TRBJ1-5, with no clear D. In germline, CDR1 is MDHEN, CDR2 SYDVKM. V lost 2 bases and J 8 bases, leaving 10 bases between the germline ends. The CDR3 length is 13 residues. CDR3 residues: CASSLPGLEPQHF. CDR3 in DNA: TGTGCCAGCAGTTTACCGGGTCTTGAGCCCCAGCATTTT.

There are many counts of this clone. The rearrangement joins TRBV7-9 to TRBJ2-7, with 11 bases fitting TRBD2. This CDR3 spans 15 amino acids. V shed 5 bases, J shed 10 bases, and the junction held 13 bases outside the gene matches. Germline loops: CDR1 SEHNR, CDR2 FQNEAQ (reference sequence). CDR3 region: CASSPGSGGALRQYF. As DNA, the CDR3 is TGTGCCAGCAGCCCCGGTAGCGGGGGGGCCTTAAGACAGTACTTC.

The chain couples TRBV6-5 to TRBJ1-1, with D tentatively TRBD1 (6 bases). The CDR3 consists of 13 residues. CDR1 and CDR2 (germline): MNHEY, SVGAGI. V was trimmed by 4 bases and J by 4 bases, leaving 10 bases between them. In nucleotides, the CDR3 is TGTGCCAGCAGTTCCAGAGGGGGCACTGAAGCTTTCTTT. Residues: CASSSRGGTEAFF.

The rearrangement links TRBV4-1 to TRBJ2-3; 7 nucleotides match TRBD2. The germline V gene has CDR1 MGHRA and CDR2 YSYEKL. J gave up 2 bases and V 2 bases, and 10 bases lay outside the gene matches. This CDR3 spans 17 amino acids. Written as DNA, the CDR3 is TGCGCCAGCAGCCAAAACGGGGGGACGCCATACACAGATACGCAGTATTTT. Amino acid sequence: CASSQNGGTPYTDTQYF.

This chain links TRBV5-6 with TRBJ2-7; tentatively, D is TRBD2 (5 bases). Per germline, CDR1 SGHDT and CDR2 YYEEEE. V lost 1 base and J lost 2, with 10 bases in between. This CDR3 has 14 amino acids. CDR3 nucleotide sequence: TGTGCCAGCAGCTTGAGGAGGAGCACCTACGAGCAGTACTTC. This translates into CASSLRRSTYEQYF.

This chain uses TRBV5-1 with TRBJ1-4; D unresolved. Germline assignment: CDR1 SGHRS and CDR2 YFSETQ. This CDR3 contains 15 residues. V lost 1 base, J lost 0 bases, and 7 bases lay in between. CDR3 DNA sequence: TGCGCCAGCAGCTTGAACCCTACAACTAATGAAAAACTGTTTTTT. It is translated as CASSLNPTTNEKLFF.

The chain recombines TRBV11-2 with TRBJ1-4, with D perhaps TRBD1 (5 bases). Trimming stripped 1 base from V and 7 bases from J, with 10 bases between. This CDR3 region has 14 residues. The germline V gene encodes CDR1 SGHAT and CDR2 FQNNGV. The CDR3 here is CASSLGPGVEKLFF. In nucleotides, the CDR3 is TGTGCCAGCAGCTTAGGGCCGGGGGTTGAAAAACTGTTTTTT. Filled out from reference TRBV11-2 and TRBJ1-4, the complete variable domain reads EAGVAQSPRYKIIEKRQSVAFWCNPISGHATLYWYQQILGQGPKLLIQFQNNGVVDDSQLPKDRFSAERLKGVDSTLKIQPAKLEDSAVYLCASSLGPGVEKLFFGSGTQLSVL.

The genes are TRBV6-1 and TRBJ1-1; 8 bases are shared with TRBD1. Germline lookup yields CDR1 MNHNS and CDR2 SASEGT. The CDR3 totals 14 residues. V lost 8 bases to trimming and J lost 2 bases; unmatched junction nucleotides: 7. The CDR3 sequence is CASHDRGRNTEAFF. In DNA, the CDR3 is TGTGCCAGCCACGACAGGGGAAGAAACACTGAAGCTTTCTTT.

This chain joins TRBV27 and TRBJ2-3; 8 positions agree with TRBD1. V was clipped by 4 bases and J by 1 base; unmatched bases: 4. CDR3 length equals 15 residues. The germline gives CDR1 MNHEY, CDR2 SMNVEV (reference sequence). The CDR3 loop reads CASSSNRGGTDTQYF. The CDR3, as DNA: TGTGCCAGCAGTTCGAACAGGGGGGGCACAGATACGCAGTATTTT.

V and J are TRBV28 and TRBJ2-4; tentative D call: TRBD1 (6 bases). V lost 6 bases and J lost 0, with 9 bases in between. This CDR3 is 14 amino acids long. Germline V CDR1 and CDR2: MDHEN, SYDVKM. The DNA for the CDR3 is TGTGCCAGCAGGGGGGCGGGAGCCAAAAACATTCAGTACTTC. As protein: CASRGAGAKNIQYF.

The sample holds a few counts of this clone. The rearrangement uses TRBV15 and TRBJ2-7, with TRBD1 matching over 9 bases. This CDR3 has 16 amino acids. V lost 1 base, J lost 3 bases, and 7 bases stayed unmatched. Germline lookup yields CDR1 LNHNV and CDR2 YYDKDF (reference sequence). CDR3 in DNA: TGTGCCACCAGCAGAGGGGGACAGGGAGGCTTCTACGAGCAGTACTTC. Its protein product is CATSRGGQGGFYEQYF.

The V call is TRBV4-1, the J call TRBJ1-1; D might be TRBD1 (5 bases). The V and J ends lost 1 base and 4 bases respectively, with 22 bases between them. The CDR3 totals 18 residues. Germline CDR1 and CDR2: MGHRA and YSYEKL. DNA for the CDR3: TGCGCCAGCAGCCAAGCGGGCTCCGCGGGGCTACGGAGCACTGAAGCTTTCTTT. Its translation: CASSQAGSAGLRSTEAFF.

The CDR3, as DNA: TGTGCCAGCATCGGGACAGGGGGCCATGGCTACACCTTC. It translates to CASIGTGGHGYTF. The V and J genes are TRBV28 and TRBJ1-2; 12 bases agree with TRBD1. The CDR3 is 13 residues long. CDR1 MDHEN and CDR2 SYDVKM come from the germline V gene. V lost 7 bases, J lost 6 bases, and 3 bases stayed unmatched.

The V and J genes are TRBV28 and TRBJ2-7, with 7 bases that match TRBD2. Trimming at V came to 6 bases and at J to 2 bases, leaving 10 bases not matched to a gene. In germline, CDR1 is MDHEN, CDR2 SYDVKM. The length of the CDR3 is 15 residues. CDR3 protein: CASSSLTGGPYEQYF. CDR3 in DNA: TGTGCCAGCAGCTCCCTCACGGGGGGTCCCTACGAGCAGTACTTC.

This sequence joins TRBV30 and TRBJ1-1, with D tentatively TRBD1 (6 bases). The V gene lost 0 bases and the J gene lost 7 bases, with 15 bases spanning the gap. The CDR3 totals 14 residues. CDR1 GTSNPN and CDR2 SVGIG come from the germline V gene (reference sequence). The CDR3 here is CAWSVAGAGGEAFF. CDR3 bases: TGTGCCTGGAGTGTAGCGGGGGCCGGCGGTGAAGCTTTCTTT.

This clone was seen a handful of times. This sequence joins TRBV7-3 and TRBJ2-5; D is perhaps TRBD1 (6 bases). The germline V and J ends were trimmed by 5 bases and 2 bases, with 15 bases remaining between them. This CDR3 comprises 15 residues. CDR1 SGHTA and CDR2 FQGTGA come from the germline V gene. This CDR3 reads CASSRSAGAQETQYF. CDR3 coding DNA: TGTGCCAGCAGCCGGAGCGCAGGGGCGCAAGAGACCCAGTACTTC.

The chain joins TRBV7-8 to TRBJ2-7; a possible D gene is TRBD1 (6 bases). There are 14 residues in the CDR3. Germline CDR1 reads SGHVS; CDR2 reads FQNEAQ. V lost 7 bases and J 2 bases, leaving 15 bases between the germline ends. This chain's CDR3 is CASTSRTATYEQYF. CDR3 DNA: TGTGCCAGCACTTCCCGGACAGCCACCTACGAGCAGTACTTC.

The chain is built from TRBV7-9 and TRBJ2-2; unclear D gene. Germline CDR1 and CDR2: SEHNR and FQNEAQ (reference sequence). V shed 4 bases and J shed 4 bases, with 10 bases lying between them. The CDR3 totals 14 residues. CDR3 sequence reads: CASSSPRVTGELFF. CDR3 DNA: TGTGCCAGCAGCTCTCCTAGAGTCACCGGGGAGCTGTTTTTT.

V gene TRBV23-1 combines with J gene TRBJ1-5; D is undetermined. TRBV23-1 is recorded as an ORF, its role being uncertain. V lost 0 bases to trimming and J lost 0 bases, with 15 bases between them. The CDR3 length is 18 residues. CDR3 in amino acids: CASSQSYVAKYSNQPQHF. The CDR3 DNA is TGCGCCAGCAGTCAATCGTATGTAGCCAAATATAGCAATCAGCCCCAGCATTTT.

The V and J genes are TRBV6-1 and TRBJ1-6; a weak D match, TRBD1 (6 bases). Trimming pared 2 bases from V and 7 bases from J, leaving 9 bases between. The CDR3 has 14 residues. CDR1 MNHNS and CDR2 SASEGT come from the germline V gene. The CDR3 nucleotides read TGTGCCAGCAGTGAAACAGGGCCAAATTCACCCCTCCACTTT. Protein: CASSETGPNSPLHF.

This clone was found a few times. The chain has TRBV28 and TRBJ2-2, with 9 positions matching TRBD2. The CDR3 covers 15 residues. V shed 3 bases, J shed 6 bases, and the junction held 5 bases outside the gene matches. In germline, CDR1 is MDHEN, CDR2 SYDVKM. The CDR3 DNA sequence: TGTGCCAGCAGTTTGGCGGGGGGGGAGTCCGGGGAGCTGTTTTTT. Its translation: CASSLAGGESGELFF.

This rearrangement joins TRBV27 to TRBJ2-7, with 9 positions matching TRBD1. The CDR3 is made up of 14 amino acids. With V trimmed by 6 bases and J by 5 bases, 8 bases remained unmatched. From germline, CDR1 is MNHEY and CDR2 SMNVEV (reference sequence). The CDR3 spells CASSPQGAPDEQYF. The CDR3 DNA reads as TGTGCCAGCAGCCCACAGGGGGCGCCGGACGAGCAGTACTTC.